Following are 27 T cell receptor beta chains from one sample sequenced in a study of CD8 T cells in Susac syndrome (dated by TCRdb to about 2019). Library preparation employed the immunoSEQ multiplex PCR assay. RNA was extracted with the RNeasy kit and roughly 0.5 to 1 ug was reverse transcribed using random hexamers. The public reads were reprocessed in TCRdb via fastp at Q25 and MiXCR, keeping in-frame beta chains. CDR3 protein sequences are deduplicated, and each keeps its most common genes and DNA. The sample contains under 550,000 distinct CDR3 sequences, around 85% of them found a single time. Of the sample, more than 0.09% is held by the ten largest clones. The sample consisted of CD8+ T cells from PBMCs. These receptors came from a human donor with multiple sclerosis.

The rearrangement links TRBV4-1 to TRBJ1-1; D not resolved. The CDR3 loop spans 16 amino acids. The ends were cut back, 0 bases at V and 0 bases at J, with 11 bases in the middle. Germline lookup yields CDR1 MGHRA and CDR2 YSYEKL. The CDR3 DNA reads TGCGCCAGCAGCCAAGATTTACCAGGCATGAACACTGAAGCTTTCTTT. Translation: CASSQDLPGMNTEAFF.

This chain joins TRBV6-5 and TRBJ2-5, with D perhaps TRBD2 (6 bases). Looked up from germline, CDR1 is MNHEY and CDR2 is SVGAGI. This CDR3 is built from 15 residues. V was trimmed by 0 bases and J by 4 bases, leaving 12 bases between them. The CDR3 region is CASSYSDYPPETQYF. The DNA for the CDR3 is TGTGCCAGCAGTTACTCGGACTACCCCCCAGAGACCCAGTACTTC.

V is TRBV7-9 and J is TRBJ1-1; D not certain. The CDR3 is made up of 11 amino acids. Deletions cut 1 base from V and 8 bases from J, with 5 bases between. CDR1 and CDR2 from the germline V gene are SEHNR and FQNEAQ (reference sequence). CDR3 amino acids: CASSLEDEAFF. In DNA, the CDR3 is TGTGCCAGCAGCTTAGAAGACGAAGCTTTCTTT.

This chain links TRBV7-9 with TRBJ1-1; D is unclear. CDR1 SEHNR and CDR2 FQNEAQ come from the germline V gene (reference sequence). This CDR3 has 15 residues. V lost 5 bases to trimming and J lost 2 bases, with 15 bases between them. DNA for the CDR3: TGTGCCAGCAGCCCCCGGGCGACGGCTAACACTGAAGCTTTCTTT. It yields the protein CASSPRATANTEAFF.

The rearrangement uses TRBV5-4 and TRBJ2-2; 15 nucleotides agree with TRBD2. V trimming: 4 bases; J trimming: 3 bases; junction bases outside the gene matches: 7. This CDR3 is built from 18 residues. Per the germline V gene, CDR1 is SGHNT and CDR2 is YYREEE (reference sequence). The CDR3 protein is CASSPGLAGGPDTGELFF. DNA for the CDR3: TGTGCCAGCAGCCCTGGACTAGCGGGGGGGCCAGACACCGGGGAGCTGTTTTTT.

The chain uses TRBV2 and TRBJ2-3, with D perhaps TRBD2 (6 bases). The CDR3 sequence is 15 residues long. CDR1 SNHLY and CDR2 FYNNEI come from the germline V gene. Trimming removed 4 bases from V and 1 base from J, with 12 bases in between. The CDR3 loop reads CASSGWTTGTDTQYF. As DNA, the CDR3 is TGTGCCAGCAGTGGGTGGACTACTGGCACAGATACGCAGTATTTT. Full variable domain (missing parts from reference TRBV2 and TRBJ2-3): EPEVTQTPSHQVTQMGQEVILRCVPISNHLYFYWYRQILGQKVEFLVSFYNNEISEKSEIFDDQFSVERPDGSNFTLKIRSTKLEDSAMYFCASSGWTTGTDTQYFGPGTRLTVL.

The chain is built from TRBV5-1 and TRBJ2-3, with D maybe TRBD2 (7 bases). CDR3 length: 16 amino acids. V was pared by 0 bases and J by 2 bases, with 13 bases between. CDR1 and CDR2 (germline): SGHRS, YFSETQ. The CDR3 DNA follows: TGCGCCAGCAGCTTGGACCAGCGGGACAACACAGATACGCAGTATTTT. As protein: CASSLDQRDNTDTQYF.

V usage is TRBV4-1 and J usage is TRBJ2-7, with 11 bases matching TRBD2. The CDR3 consists of 17 residues. J gave up 0 bases and V 0 bases, and 4 bases lay outside the gene matches. Germline loops: CDR1 MGHRA, CDR2 YSYEKL. CDR3 sequence reads: CASSQDRLAGSSYEQYF. CDR3 DNA sequence: TGCGCCAGCAGCCAAGACAGACTAGCGGGGAGCTCCTACGAGCAGTACTTC.

The V call is TRBV25-1, the J call TRBJ2-3; TRBD1 matches at 7 bases. With V trimmed by 6 bases and J by 2 bases, 5 bases remained unmatched. This CDR3 is built from 14 residues. Germline V gives CDR1 MGHDK, CDR2 SYGVNS. CDR3 sequence reads: CASSRDSLTDTQYF. The CDR3 nucleotides are TGTGCCAGCAGCCGGGACAGCCTCACAGATACGCAGTATTTT.

The rearrangement uses TRBV4-1 and TRBJ2-3; D is ambiguous. Germline V gene data show CDR1 as MGHRA and CDR2 as YSYEKL. The CDR3 is 15 amino acids. V was trimmed by 6 bases and J by 0 bases, leaving 13 bases between them. The CDR3 DNA is TGCGCCAGCAGAACCGGACCGACGAGCACAGATACGCAGTATTTT. Its translation: CASRTGPTSTDTQYF.

This chain uses TRBV6-1 with TRBJ1-1; 7 positions match TRBD1. The V gene end was trimmed by 5 bases and the J gene end by 4 bases; junction bases not matched to a gene: 13. The CDR3 length is 16 residues. CDR1 and CDR2 (germline): MNHNS, SASEGT. Here the CDR3 DNA reads TGTGCCAGCAGTCAAGGGACAGCCGGGACGGGCACTGAAGCTTTCTTT. This sequence encodes CASSQGTAGTGTEAFF.

This clonotype was seen only once. The J gene is TRBJ2-7, the V gene TRBV5-4, with no clear D. The CDR3 runs 15 residues. CDR1 is SGHNT and CDR2 is YYREEE in the germline V gene (reference sequence). Between the trimmed V and J ends, which lost 0 bases and 3 bases, there was a span of 13 bases. CDR3 in DNA: TGTGCCAGCAGCTTGGGTCTGCCAGGAGACTACGAGCAGTACTTC. Translating it yields CASSLGLPGDYEQYF.

The V call is TRBV7-8, the J call TRBJ2-7, with D perhaps being TRBD1 or TRBD2 (5 bases each). CDR1 is SGHVS, CDR2 FQNEAQ, per germline. The CDR3 totals 14 residues. With 2 bases removed from V and 7 bases from J, the gap between germline ends came to 15 bases. The CDR3 is CASSLPTAWGEQYF. The CDR3 DNA reads as TGTGCCAGCAGCTTACCCACGGCCTGGGGGGAGCAGTACTTC.

This clonotype was detected only once. The rearrangement links TRBV2 to TRBJ2-6, with 9 bases identical to TRBD1. J gave up 0 bases and V 3 bases, and 15 bases lay outside the gene matches. This CDR3 has 21 residues. Germline lookup yields CDR1 SNHLY and CDR2 FYNNEI. The CDR3 DNA reads TGTGCCAGCAGTGATCCCCGGACAGGGGTCAACCCTATCTCTGGGGCCAACGTCCTGACTTTC. Amino acid sequence: CASSDPRTGVNPISGANVLTF.

In DNA form, the CDR3 reads TGTGCCAGTAGTATCGAGGAGACCCAGTACTTC. The encoded protein is CASSIEETQYF. V gene TRBV19 combines with J gene TRBJ2-5; no reliable D call. The CDR3 covers 11 residues. Between the trimmed V and J ends, which lost 3 bases and 5 bases, there was a span of 4 bases. The germline gives CDR1 LNHDA, CDR2 SQIVND (reference sequence).

This chain joins TRBV3-1 and TRBJ2-4; 7 bases are a match to TRBD2. Trimming at V came to 1 base and at J to 1 base, leaving 1 base not matched to a gene. CDR1 is LGHDT and CDR2 is YNNKEL in the germline V gene (reference sequence). The CDR3 contains 15 residues. In nucleotides, the CDR3 is TGTGCCAGCAGCCAAGGGGAGGGGGCCAAAAACATTCAGTACTTC. Translation gives CASSQGEGAKNIQYF.

The chain couples TRBV4-1 to TRBJ1-4; 8 bases fit TRBD1. The V segment lost 0 bases and the J segment 0 bases; nucleotides outside the gene matches: 6. The V gene's germline CDR1 is MGHRA and CDR2 YSYEKL. CDR3 size: 18 residues. CDR3 residues: CASSQEGQGSTTNEKLFF. The CDR3 DNA is TGCGCCAGCAGCCAAGAAGGACAGGGCTCGACAACTAATGAAAAACTGTTTTTT.

V and J are TRBV7-6 and TRBJ1-1; D unresolved. V gave up 3 bases and J gave up 8 bases, with 10 bases separating them. Germline loops: CDR1 SGHVS, CDR2 FNYEAQ. The CDR3 loop spans 12 amino acids. The CDR3 DNA reads as TGTGCCAGCAGCTTCCAAGACGGAGAAGCTTTCTTT. Translation gives CASSFQDGEAFF.

In its sample, this clonotype was seen a few times. The chain links TRBV29-1 to TRBJ2-7; 7 bases line up with TRBD1. This CDR3 is 13 amino acids long. The germline V gene encodes CDR1 SQVTM and CDR2 ANQGSEA. The J segment lost 3 bases and the V segment lost 1 base, leaving 3 bases of the junction unmatched. Here the CDR3 reads CSVEAGTDYEQYF. CDR3 in DNA: TGCAGCGTTGAAGCTGGGACAGACTACGAGCAGTACTTC.

V and J are TRBV6-1 and TRBJ2-1, with 8 bases that match TRBD2. The length of the CDR3 is 18 residues. In germline, CDR1 is MNHNS, CDR2 SASEGT. V gave up 4 bases and J gave up 3 bases; unmatched junction bases: 14. CDR3: CASSGALQGGGHYNEQFF. CDR3 nucleotide sequence: TGTGCCAGCAGTGGGGCCCTACAGGGCGGGGGGCACTACAATGAGCAGTTCTTC.

This clonotype has a single count. The rearrangement uses TRBV9 and TRBJ1-4, with D possibly TRBD1 on 6 matching bases. The CDR3 sequence is 15 residues long. Trimming removed 0 bases at V and 7 bases at J, with 13 bases between. In germline, CDR1 is SGDLS, CDR2 YYNGEE. The CDR3 nucleotides read TGTGCCAGCAGCGTAGTCGACAGGCCAATTGAAAAACTGTTTTTT. Translation: CASSVVDRPIEKLFF.

This clonotype was counted only a few times. This chain uses TRBV27 with TRBJ2-7; 11 nucleotides align to TRBD2. From germline, CDR1 is MNHEY and CDR2 SMNVEV (reference sequence). J lost 6 bases, V lost 4 bases, and 5 bases had no gene match. This CDR3 has 14 amino acids. The CDR3 spells CASSSGLAGGEQYF. The CDR3 DNA sequence: TGTGCCAGCAGTTCGGGGCTAGCGGGGGGCGAGCAGTACTTC.

This chain links TRBV19 with TRBJ1-4, with a tentative D call TRBD1 (6 bases). The V gene's germline CDR1 is LNHDA and CDR2 SQIVND (reference sequence). The CDR3 has 21 amino acids. V lost 3 bases and J 0 bases, leaving 26 bases between the germline ends. Written as DNA, the CDR3 is TGTGCCAGTAGTATCGTTCAGCCTAGGGACACCGAGTTTGCAACTAATGAAAAACTGTTTTTT. This gives the protein CASSIVQPRDTEFATNEKLFF.

The chain employs TRBV28 and TRBJ2-1, with TRBD1 identical over 9 bases. V was clipped by 7 bases and J by 6 bases; unmatched bases: 7. The CDR3 runs 14 residues. Germline values: CDR1 MDHEN, CDR2 SYDVKM. The CDR3 DNA reads as TGTGCCAGCACGGGGACAGGGATCATCAATGAGCAGTTCTTC. Translation: CASTGTGIINEQFF.

The chain uses TRBV29-1 and TRBJ1-1, with 8 nucleotides matching TRBD1. Germline trimming cut 6 bases from V and 4 bases from J; bases unmatched to any gene: 4. Germline V CDR1 and CDR2: SQVTM, ANQGSEA. The CDR3 totals 12 residues. CDR3 sequence (DNA): TGCAGCGTCATACAGGGGGGCACTGAAGCTTTCTTT. Its translation: CSVIQGGTEAFF.

The V and J genes are TRBV7-9 and TRBJ1-1; D is perhaps TRBD1 (6 bases). The V gene's germline CDR1 is SEHNR and CDR2 FQNEAQ (reference sequence). The germline V and J ends were trimmed by 4 bases and 1 base, with 13 bases remaining between them. This CDR3 has 15 amino acids. The CDR3 DNA reads TGTGCCAGCAGCTCGATCGGGGGCTGGAACACTGAAGCTTTCTTT. Protein sequence: CASSSIGGWNTEAFF. The variable domain in full, completed from reference TRBV7-9 and TRBJ1-1, reads DTGVSQNPRHKITKRGQNVTFRCDPISEHNRLYWYRQTLGQGPEFLTYFQNEAQLEKSRLLSDRFSAERPKGSFSTLEIQRTEQGDSAMYLCASSSIGGWNTEAFFGQGTRLTVV.

The chain uses TRBV19 and TRBJ1-2, with D maybe TRBD1 (6 bases). The V and J ends lost 3 bases and 4 bases respectively, with 12 bases between them. CDR3 size: 14 residues. CDR1 is LNHDA and CDR2 is SQIVND in the germline V gene (reference sequence). CDR3 DNA: TGTGCCAGTAGTATGCAAGGGGGTACCTATGGCTACACCTTC. Translating gives CASSMQGGTYGYTF.